This entry describes one TCR beta chain. Its antigen is not known. The assay was immunoSEQ multiplex PCR, and TCRdb's table has in-frame clones only and misses some. Of approximately 2.1 million clones in the sample, 80% to 95% were seen once. The CDR3 is 14 amino acids. Germline V lookup: CDR1 SQVTM, CDR2 ANQGSEA. With 6 bases clipped from V and 4 bases from J, the junction kept 11 bases outside the gene matches. The entry originates in a study of shared clonotypes between healthy human individuals. Study results and limitations: The expectation was that sequencing depth would affect clonotype sharing among donors.

Material for sequencing was naive CD4+ T cells from PBMCs. As for subset: CD45RA+ positively selected. The J gene is TRBJ1-2, the V gene TRBV29-1; TRBD1 aligns across 7 bases. This TCR was recovered from a man in his late teens or twenties in good health. Some clones in this sample may be carry-over from other donors' samples. The CDR3 region has the DNA TGCAGCGTAGAGGGGGCAGGGGAGTCCTATGGCTACACCTTC. Its protein is CSVEGAGESYGYTF.